A single sample is the source of the 15 T cell receptor beta chains below, sequenced in a study of T cells in women clearing cervical HPV infection. TCRdb keeps only in-frame clones here, not all; method: immunoSEQ multiplex PCR. The table lists some 20,000 clones, with approximately 5.2% in the top ten. What was sequenced was blood buffy coat. Receptors originate from a woman aged 18 to 75 with a cervical HPV16 infection that either progressed to CIN3+ or cleared (not recorded which).

As regards this clone: The read stops 3 residues short of the end of the CDR3; the missing end is completed from the germline J gene. The chain recombines TRBV19 with TRBJ1-2, with D uncertain. Germline V gives CDR1 LNHDA, CDR2 SQIVND (reference sequence). The CDR3 is 13 residues long. The CDR3 loop is CASTERVYNDYTF. The sequenced CDR3 bases are TGTGCCAGCACCGAACGGGTCTACAATGAC.

As concerns this clone: Read coverage stops 3 residues before the CDR3 terminus; the germline J gene supplies the remainder. The chain carries TRBV7-3 and TRBJ2-5; D not resolved. Trimming took 5 bases from V and 5 from J, leaving 12 bases between them. Germline V gene lookup returns CDR1 SGHTA and CDR2 FQGTGA. There are 13 residues in the CDR3. The CDR3 spells CASSPSGLETQYF. The DNA read from the CDR3 is TGTGCCAGCAGCCCCAGTGGGCTGGAGACC. Drawing the rest from reference TRBV7-3 and TRBJ2-5, the complete variable domain is GAGVSQTPSNKVTEKGKYVELRCDPISGHTALYWYRQSLGQGPEFLIYFQGTGAADDSGLPNDRFFAVRPEGSVSTLKIQRTERGDSAVYLCASSPSGLETQYFGPGTRLLVL.

With respect to this clone: The sequence runs out 3 residues before the end of the CDR3; the remainder is reconstructed from the germline J gene. The sample holds other DNA sequences that translate to the same CDR3. The V gene is TRBV7-6, the J gene TRBJ1-3, with D perhaps matching TRBD1 (6 bases). The CDR3 sequence is 14 residues long. V dropped 5 bases and J dropped 7 bases, with 15 bases sitting between them. The germline gives CDR1 SGHVS, CDR2 FNYEAQ. The CDR3 DNA, read in part, is TGTGCCAGCAGCCTGGGCGGGGGCGAGAACACC. Its protein is CASSLGGGENT. The complete CDR3 protein is CASSLGGGENTIYF.

Regarding this clone: The DNA ends 3 residues before the CDR3 does, and the rest of the CDR3 is filled in from the germline J gene. The V gene is TRBV7-3, the J gene TRBJ2-3; 12 bases map to TRBD2. Per germline, CDR1 SGHTA and CDR2 FQGTGA. The CDR3 length is 16 residues. V was clipped by 4 bases and J by 2 bases; unmatched bases: 4. The CDR3 spells CASSSGLAGPTDTQYF. CDR3 DNA, as far as it was read: TGTGCCAGCAGCTCGGGACTAGCGGGTCCCACAGATACG. The entire variable domain, with the rest obtained from reference TRBV7-3 and TRBJ2-3, is as follows: GAGVSQTPSNKVTEKGKYVELRCDPISGHTALYWYRQSLGQGPEFLIYFQGTGAADDSGLPNDRFFAVRPEGSVSTLKIQRTERGDSAVYLCASSSGLAGPTDTQYFGPGTRLTVL.

CDR3 DNA (partial): TGTGCCAGCAGCACCCGACAGGAGTCACCC. This translates into CASSTRQESP. The full CDR3 is CASSTRQESPLHF. The chain links TRBV13 to TRBJ1-6; TRBD1 might be the D (6 bases). The read gets to within 3 residues of the CDR3 end, and the germline J gene fills in the rest. Trimming cost V 5 bases and J 10 bases, with 12 bases left between them. Germline V gene sequence: CDR1 PRHDT, CDR2 FYEKMQ (reference sequence). The CDR3 spans 13 residues.

As for this clone: The read halts 3 residues ahead of the CDR3 end, with the missing end drawn from the germline J gene. The chain joins TRBV2 to TRBJ1-2; no definite D call. The CDR3 runs 14 residues. Trimming pared 4 bases from V and 0 bases from J, leaving 9 bases between. Germline lookup yields CDR1 SNHLY and CDR2 FYNNEI. The CDR3 sequence is CASSGTATNYGYTF. Partial CDR3 DNA: TGTGCCAGCAGTGGTACAGCCACTAACTATGGC.

CDR3 sequence: CASSLGQETQYF. The CDR3 bases that were read are TGCGCCAGCAGCTTGGGCCAGGAGACC. This chain connects TRBV5-1 to TRBJ2-5; D remains unclear. With the read ending 3 residues before the CDR3 end, the germline J gene is used to fill in that end. Germline V gene lookup returns CDR1 SGHRS and CDR2 YFSETQ. CDR3 length equals 12 residues. V was trimmed by 0 bases and J by 5 bases, leaving 5 bases between them.

With regard to this clone: The CDR3 end lies 3 residues beyond the end of the read and is filled in from the germline J gene. The J gene is TRBJ2-7, the V gene TRBV27, with D possibly TRBD1 on 6 matching bases. The V end was cut by 6 bases, the J end by 0 bases, with 18 bases between. CDR1 is MNHEY and CDR2 is SMNVEV in the germline V gene (reference sequence). The CDR3 is 16 residues long. The CDR3 here is CASRSNGQPLSYEQYF. CDR3 DNA (partial): TGTGCCAGCAGGTCGAACGGACAGCCTCTCTCCTACGAG.

In regard to this clone: The sequence runs out 3 residues before the end of the CDR3; the remainder is reconstructed from the germline J gene. The rearrangement uses TRBV7-9 and TRBJ2-7; 8 nucleotides match TRBD1. The CDR3 runs 13 residues. CDR1 and CDR2 (germline): SEHNR, FQNEAQ (reference sequence). V lost 5 bases to trimming and J lost 6 bases; unmatched junction nucleotides: 6. Partial CDR3 DNA: TGTGCCAGCAGCCCCGCGACAGGGGTCGAG. Its translation is CASSPATGVE. In full, the CDR3 reads CASSPATGVEQYF.

Regarding this clone: Sequencing ends 3 residues short of the CDR3 end; the germline J gene provides the rest. The chain carries TRBV9 and TRBJ2-3; 8 bases align to TRBD1. The CDR3 is 14 residues long. Germline CDR1 reads SGDLS; CDR2 reads YYNGEE. V lost 4 bases to trimming and J lost 5 bases; unmatched junction nucleotides: 6. CDR3 DNA (partial): TGTGCCAGCAGCCCCGGGACAGGCGGAGATACG. As protein: CASSPGTGGDT. The complete CDR3 sequence is CASSPGTGGDTQYF.

On this clone itself: The read stops 3 residues short of the end of the CDR3; the missing end is completed from the germline J gene. The chain recombines TRBV4-2 with TRBJ2-3; 8 nucleotides line up with TRBD2. The CDR3 runs to 14 residues. Trimming took 1 base from V and 5 from J; bases not matched to a gene: 2. The germline V gene has CDR1 LGHNA and CDR2 YNFKEQ. CDR3 sequence: CASSQGRGGDTQYF. Partial CDR3 DNA: TGTGCCAGCAGCCAAGGACGGGGGGGAGATACG.

With respect to this clone: Sequencing ends 3 residues short of the CDR3 end; the germline J gene provides the rest. The rearrangement uses TRBV10-2 and TRBJ2-7; D call uncertain. This CDR3 spans 13 amino acids. Trimming removed 9 bases from V and 0 bases from J, with 12 bases in between. Germline V gene lookup returns CDR1 WSHSY and CDR2 SAAADI. Partial CDR3 DNA: TGCGCCAGTGGGCTGGCCAGCTCCTACGAG. It specifies CASGLASSYE. The complete CDR3 reads CASGLASSYEQYF.

Of note for this clone: Sequencing ends 3 residues short of the CDR3 end; the germline J gene provides the rest. The rearrangement joins TRBV7-2 to TRBJ1-2, with D uncertain. The CDR3 length is 14 residues. Deletions cut 1 base from V and 2 bases from J, with 8 bases between. From germline, CDR1 is SGHTA and CDR2 FQGNSA. CDR3 DNA, as far as it was read: TGTGCCAGCAGCTTAGGGCCACAAAACTATGGC. Encoded protein: CASSLGPQNYG. The whole CDR3 sequence is CASSLGPQNYGYTF.

The CDR3: CASSPGGGSDTQYF. The CDR3 DNA, read in part, is TGTGCCAGCAGCCCCGGGGGGGGATCAGATACG. V and J are TRBV7-9 and TRBJ2-3, with TRBD2 matching 8 bases. The CDR3 end is not reached by the read, which stops 3 residues before it; the germline J gene fills it in. V shed 5 bases and J 4 bases; nucleotides not matched to a gene: 5. Germline CDR1 and CDR2: SEHNR and FQNEAQ (reference sequence). The CDR3 is 14 amino acids.

To note about this clone: The read stops 3 residues short of the end of the CDR3; the missing end is completed from the germline J gene. The rearrangement uses TRBV20-1 and TRBJ1-1, with TRBD1 as a possible D gene (5 bases). This CDR3 comprises 14 residues. Germline-derived CDR1 and CDR2 are DFQATT and SNEGSKA (reference sequence). The sequenced part of the CDR3 DNA is TGCAGTGCTAGAGATGTTTCCCCCCAGGGAGTA. Translating gives CSARDVSPQGV. The entire CDR3 protein is CSARDVSPQGVAFF.